This T cell receptor beta chain was identified in a study of cytomegalovirus exposure and HLA in healthy donors. With 60 Vbeta and 13 Jbeta primers, the PCR was carried out. Clones were sequenced by immunoSEQ multiplex PCR, and TCRdb holds only the in-frame ones, with some missing. Here the sample spans roughly 150,000 clones, roughly three quarters being singletons. Sample: PBMCs. This TCR came from a young man in good health and CMV-seronegative.

CDR3 bases: TGTGCCAGCAGCCAAGGGACTTATAGATACGAGCAGTACTTC. This sequence encodes CASSQGTYRYEQYF. This chain joins TRBV5-6 and TRBJ2-7; tentatively, D is TRBD2 (6 bases). Germline CDR1 is SGHDT and CDR2 is YYEEEE. Trimming stripped 4 bases from V and 4 bases from J, with 15 bases between. The CDR3 has 14 amino acids.